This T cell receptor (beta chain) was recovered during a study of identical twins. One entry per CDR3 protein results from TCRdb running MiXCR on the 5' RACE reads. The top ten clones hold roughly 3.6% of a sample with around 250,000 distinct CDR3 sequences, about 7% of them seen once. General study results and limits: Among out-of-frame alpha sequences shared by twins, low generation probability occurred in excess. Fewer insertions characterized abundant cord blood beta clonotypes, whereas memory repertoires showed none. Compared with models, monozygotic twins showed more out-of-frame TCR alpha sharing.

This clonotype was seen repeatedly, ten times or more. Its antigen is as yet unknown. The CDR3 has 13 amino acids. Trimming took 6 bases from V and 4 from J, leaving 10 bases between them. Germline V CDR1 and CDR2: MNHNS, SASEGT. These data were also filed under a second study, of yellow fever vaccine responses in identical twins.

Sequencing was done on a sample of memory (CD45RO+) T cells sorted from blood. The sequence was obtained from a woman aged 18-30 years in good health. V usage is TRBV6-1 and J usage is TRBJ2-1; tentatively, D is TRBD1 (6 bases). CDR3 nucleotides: TGTGCCAGCAGACAGGGAATGTACAATGAGCAGTTCTTC. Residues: CASRQGMYNEQFF.